This paragraph covers one TCR beta chain sequence. This specimen comes from a study of T cells expressing NK-cell markers. Per germline, CDR1 LGHNA and CDR2 YSLEER. The CDR3 runs to 15 residues. TCRdb reprocessed the 5' RACE reads and keeps a single row for each CDR3 protein, giving no DNA. The repertoire table contains more than 400,000 distinct CDR3 sequences. The sequence was obtained from a woman aged 18 to 75 in good health. The V gene is TRBV4-3, the J gene TRBJ2-7. Specimen: blood T cells: a sorted CD56 or NKG2C T cell subset, CD4+ or CD8+ T cells, or bulk PBMC T cells (not recorded which). CDR3 loop: CASSPGFGGSYEQYF.